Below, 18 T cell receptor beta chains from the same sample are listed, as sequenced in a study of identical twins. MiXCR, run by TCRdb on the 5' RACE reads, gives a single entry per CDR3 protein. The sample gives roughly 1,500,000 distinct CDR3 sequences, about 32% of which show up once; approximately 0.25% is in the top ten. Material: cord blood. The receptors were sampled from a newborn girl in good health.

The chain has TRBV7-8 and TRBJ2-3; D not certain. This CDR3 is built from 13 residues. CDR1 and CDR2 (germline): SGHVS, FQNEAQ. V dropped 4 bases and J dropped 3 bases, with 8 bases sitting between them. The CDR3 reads CASSSRETDTQYF. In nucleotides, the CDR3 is TGTGCCAGCAGCTCTAGGGAAACAGATACGCAGTATTTT.

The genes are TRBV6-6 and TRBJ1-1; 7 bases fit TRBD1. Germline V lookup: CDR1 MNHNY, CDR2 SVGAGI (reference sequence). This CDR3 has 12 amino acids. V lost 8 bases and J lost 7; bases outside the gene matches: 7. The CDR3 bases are TGTGCCAGCGGTCTATCAGGGGGTGAAGCTTTCTTT. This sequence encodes CASGLSGGEAFF.

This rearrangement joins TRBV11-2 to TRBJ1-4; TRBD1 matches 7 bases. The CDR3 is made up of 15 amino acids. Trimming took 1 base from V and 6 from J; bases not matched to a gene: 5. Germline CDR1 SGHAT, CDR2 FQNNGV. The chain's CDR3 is CASSLGQGVYEKLFF. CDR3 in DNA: TGTGCCAGCAGCTTAGGTCAGGGGGTATATGAAAAACTGTTTTTT.

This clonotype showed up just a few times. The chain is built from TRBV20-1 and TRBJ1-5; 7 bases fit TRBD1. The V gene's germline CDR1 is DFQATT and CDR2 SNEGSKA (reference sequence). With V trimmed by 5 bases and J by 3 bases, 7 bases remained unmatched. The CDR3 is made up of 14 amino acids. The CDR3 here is CSAWDSRYNQPQHF. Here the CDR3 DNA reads TGCAGTGCTTGGGACAGTAGGTACAATCAGCCCCAGCATTTT.

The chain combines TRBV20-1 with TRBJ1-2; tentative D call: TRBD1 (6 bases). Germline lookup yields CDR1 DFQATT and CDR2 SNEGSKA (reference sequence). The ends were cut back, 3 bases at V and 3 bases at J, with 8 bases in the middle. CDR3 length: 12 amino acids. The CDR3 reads CSASTGYYGYTF. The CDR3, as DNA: TGCAGTGCTAGTACAGGGTACTATGGCTACACCTTC.

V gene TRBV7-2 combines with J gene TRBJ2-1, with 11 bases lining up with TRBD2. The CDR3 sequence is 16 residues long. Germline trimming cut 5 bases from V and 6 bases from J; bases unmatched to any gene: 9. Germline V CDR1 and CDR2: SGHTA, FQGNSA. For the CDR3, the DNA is TGTGCCAGCAGCCGATTAGCGGGAGGGCCCCGCAATGAGCAGTTCTTC. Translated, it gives CASSRLAGGPRNEQFF.

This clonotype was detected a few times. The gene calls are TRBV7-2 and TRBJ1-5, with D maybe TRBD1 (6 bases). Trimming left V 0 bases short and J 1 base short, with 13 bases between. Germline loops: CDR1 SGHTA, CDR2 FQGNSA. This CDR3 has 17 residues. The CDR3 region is CASSLAVTGLSNQPQHF. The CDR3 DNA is TGTGCCAGCAGCTTAGCGGTAACAGGGTTAAGCAATCAGCCCCAGCATTTT.

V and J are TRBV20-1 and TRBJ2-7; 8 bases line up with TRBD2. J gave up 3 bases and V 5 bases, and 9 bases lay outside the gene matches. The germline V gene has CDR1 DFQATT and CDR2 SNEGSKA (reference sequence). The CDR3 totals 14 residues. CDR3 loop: CSAPFREGLYEQYF. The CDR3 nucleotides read TGCAGTGCTCCATTCCGGGAGGGCCTCTACGAGCAGTACTTC.

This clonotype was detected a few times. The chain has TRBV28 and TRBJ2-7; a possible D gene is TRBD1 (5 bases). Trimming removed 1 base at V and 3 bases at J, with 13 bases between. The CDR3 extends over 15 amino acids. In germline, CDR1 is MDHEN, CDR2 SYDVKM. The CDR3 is CASSLYLTGLYEQYF. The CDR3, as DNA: TGTGCCAGCAGTTTATACCTAACAGGCCTCTACGAGCAGTACTTC.

The chain's CDR3 is CASSRLVLITGELFF. Here the CDR3 DNA reads TGTGCCAGCAGCCGACTAGTCCTGATCACCGGGGAGCTGTTTTTT. The J gene is TRBJ2-2, the V gene TRBV3-1; D is perhaps TRBD2 (6 bases). Trimming shortened V by 4 bases and J by 4 bases, and 13 bases separated the two germline ends. The CDR3 loop spans 15 amino acids. Germline assignment: CDR1 LGHDT and CDR2 YNNKEL (reference sequence).

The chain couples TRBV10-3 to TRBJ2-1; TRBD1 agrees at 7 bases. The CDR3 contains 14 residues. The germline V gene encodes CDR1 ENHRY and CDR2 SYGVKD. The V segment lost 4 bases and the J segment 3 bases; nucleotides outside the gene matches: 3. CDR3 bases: TGTGCCATCAGTGGCGGACAGGACTACAATGAGCAGTTCTTC. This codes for CAISGGQDYNEQFF.

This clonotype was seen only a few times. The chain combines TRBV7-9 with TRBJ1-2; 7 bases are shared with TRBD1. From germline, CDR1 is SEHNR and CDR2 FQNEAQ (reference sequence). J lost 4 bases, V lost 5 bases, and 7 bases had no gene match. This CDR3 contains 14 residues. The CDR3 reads CASSLQTGTYGYTF. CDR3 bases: TGTGCCAGCAGCCTCCAGACAGGGACCTATGGCTACACCTTC.

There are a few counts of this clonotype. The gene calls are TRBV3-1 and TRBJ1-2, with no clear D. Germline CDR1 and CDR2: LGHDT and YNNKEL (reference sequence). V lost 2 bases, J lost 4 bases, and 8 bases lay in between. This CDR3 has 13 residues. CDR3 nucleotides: TGTGCCAGCAGCCAATTCGACGGCTATGGCTACACCTTC. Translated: CASSQFDGYGYTF.

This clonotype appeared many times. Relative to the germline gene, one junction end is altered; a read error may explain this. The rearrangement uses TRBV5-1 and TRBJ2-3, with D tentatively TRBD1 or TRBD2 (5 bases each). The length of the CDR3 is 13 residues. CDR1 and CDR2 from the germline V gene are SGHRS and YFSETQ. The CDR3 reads CASSLGTSDTQYF. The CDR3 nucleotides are TGTGCCAGCAGCTTGGGGACCTCAGATACGCAGTATTTT.

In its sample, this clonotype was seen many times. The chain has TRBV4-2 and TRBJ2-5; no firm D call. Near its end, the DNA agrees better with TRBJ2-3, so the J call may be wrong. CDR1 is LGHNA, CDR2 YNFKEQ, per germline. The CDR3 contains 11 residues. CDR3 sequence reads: CASSPGQEQYF. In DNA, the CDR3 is TGTGCCAGCAGCCCCGGCCAGGAGCAGTATTTT.

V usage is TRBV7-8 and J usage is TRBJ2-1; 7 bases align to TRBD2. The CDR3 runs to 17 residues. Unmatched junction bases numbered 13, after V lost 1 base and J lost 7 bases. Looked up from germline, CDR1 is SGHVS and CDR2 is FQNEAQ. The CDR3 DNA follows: TGTGCCAGCAGCTTAGATCGCCGGACTAGTCTCTGGAATGAGCAGTTCTTC. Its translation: CASSLDRRTSLWNEQFF.

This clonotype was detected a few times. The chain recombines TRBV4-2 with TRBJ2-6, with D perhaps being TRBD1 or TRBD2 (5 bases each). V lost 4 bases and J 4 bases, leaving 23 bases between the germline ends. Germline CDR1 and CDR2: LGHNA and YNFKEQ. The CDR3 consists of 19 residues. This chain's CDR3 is CASSLEKVWDVRGANVLTF. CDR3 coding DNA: TGTGCCAGCAGCCTAGAGAAGGTATGGGACGTGAGAGGGGCCAACGTCCTGACTTTC.

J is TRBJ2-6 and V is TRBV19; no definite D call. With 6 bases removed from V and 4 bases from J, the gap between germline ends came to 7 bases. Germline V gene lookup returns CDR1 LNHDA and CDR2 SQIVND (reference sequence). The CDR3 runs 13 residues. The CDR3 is CASRQTGANVLTF. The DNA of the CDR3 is TGTGCCAGTAGGCAAACCGGGGCCAACGTCCTGACTTTC.